A selection of T cell receptor beta chains follows, all from one sample in a study of CD8 T cells in Susac syndrome. TCRdb recomputed calls from the immunoSEQ multiplex PCR reads with MiXCR, one row per CDR3 protein. The sample comprises roughly 200,000 distinct CDR3 sequences, approximately 93% of which are singletons, and 0.1% rests with the top ten. Sequenced: CD4+ T cells from PBMCs. The source is a human donor in good health. The CDR3 runs from the conserved cysteine through the conserved F or W. The order of the fields is D gene, J gene, V gene, CDR3 protein, CDR3 DNA. D genes are given only for firm matches.

d_call: -; j_call: TRBJ2-4; v_call: TRBV19; cdr3_aa: CASSISGLRAKNIQYF; cdr3_nt: TGTGCCAGTAGTATTTCCGGACTAAGAGCCAAAAACATTCAGTACTTC
d_call: TRBD1; j_call: TRBJ2-3; v_call: TRBV12-3/TRBV12-4; cdr3_aa: CASSLTGRLTDTQYF; cdr3_nt: TGTGCCAGCAGTCTGACAGGGAGACTGACAGATACGCAGTATTTT
d_call: TRBD1; j_call: TRBJ2-5; v_call: TRBV7-2; cdr3_aa: CASSPGTGQVIETQYF; cdr3_nt: TGTGCCAGCAGCCCCGGGACAGGTCAGGTCATAGAGACCCAGTACTTC
d_call: -; j_call: TRBJ2-2; v_call: TRBV19; cdr3_aa: CASSMSGRRNTGELFF; cdr3_nt: TGTGCCAGTAGTATGTCCGGGAGAAGGAACACCGGGGAGCTGTTTTTT
d_call: -; j_call: TRBJ2-3; v_call: TRBV20-1; cdr3_aa: CSARDPAGAFQRDTQYF; cdr3_nt: TGCAGTGCTAGAGATCCGGCGGGGGCCTTTCAGAGGGATACGCAGTATTTT
d_call: TRBD2; j_call: TRBJ2-1; v_call: TRBV7-2; cdr3_aa: CASSERGGLYNEQFF; cdr3_nt: TGTGCCAGCAGCGAGCGGGGGGGCCTGTACAATGAGCAGTTCTTC
d_call: -; j_call: TRBJ1-2; v_call: TRBV3-1; cdr3_aa: CASSQTGRENYGYTF; cdr3_nt: TGTGCCAGCAGCCAAACGGGGAGGGAGAACTATGGCTACACCTTC
d_call: -; j_call: TRBJ1-5; v_call: TRBV20-1; cdr3_aa: CSARTSGSNQPQHF; cdr3_nt: TGCAGTGCTCGCACTTCAGGGAGCAATCAGCCCCAGCATTTT
d_call: -; j_call: TRBJ2-2; v_call: TRBV27; cdr3_aa: CASSLAPYTGELFF; cdr3_nt: TGTGCCAGCAGTTTAGCCCCCTACACCGGGGAGCTGTTTTTT
d_call: -; j_call: TRBJ2-3; v_call: TRBV15; cdr3_aa: CATSNRVGTDTQYF; cdr3_nt: TGTGCCACCTCTAACAGGGTTGGCACAGATACGCAGTATTTT